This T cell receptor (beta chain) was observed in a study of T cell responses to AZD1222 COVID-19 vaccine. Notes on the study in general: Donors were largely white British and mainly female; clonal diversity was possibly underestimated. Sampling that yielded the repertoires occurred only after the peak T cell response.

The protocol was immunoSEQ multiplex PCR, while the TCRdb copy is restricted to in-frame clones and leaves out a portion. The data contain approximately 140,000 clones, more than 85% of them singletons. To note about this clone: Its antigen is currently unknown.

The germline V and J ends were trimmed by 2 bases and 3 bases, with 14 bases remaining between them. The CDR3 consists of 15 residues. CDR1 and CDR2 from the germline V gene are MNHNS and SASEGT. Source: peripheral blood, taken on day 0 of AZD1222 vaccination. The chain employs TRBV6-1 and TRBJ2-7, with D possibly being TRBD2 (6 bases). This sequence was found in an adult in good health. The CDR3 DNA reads TGTGCCAGCAGTGAAATTAGCGGAGCAATCTACGAGCAGTACTTC. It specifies CASSEISGAIYEQYF.